The clone carrying this T cell receptor (beta chain) was recorded only once. The data derive from a study of blood T cell repertoires in COVID-19. Study summary: The samples span acute and convalescent COVID-19 from the United States, Italy and Spain. The analysed material was cDNA or gDNA that came from T cells, B-cell-depleted T cells, or PBMCs.

CDR1 SGHTA and CDR2 FQGTGA come from the germline V gene. This CDR3 has 14 amino acids. Trimming stripped 0 bases from V and 12 bases from J, with 12 bases between. Source study methods: Amplified reference gene primers provided the basis for estimating nucleated cell counts. Repertoires were generated with immunoSEQ multiplex PCR, while TCRdb's copy carries only in-frame clones and drops some. D and trimming were read from the DNA, whereas the V and J calls and clone size are those reported in that table. The table shows 95,000 to 150,000 clones, with 71% occurring only once. The source material was peripheral blood. This rearrangement joins TRBV7-3 to TRBJ1-6; D unresolved. This receptor was taken from a human donor with acute or convalescent COVID-19. The donor label of this sample is uncertain. The CDR3, as DNA: TGTGCCAGCAGCTTAACGCTTACGGGAAAACCCCTCCACTTT. It translates to CASSLTLTGKPLHF. The variable domain in full, completed from reference TRBV7-3 and TRBJ1-6, reads GAGVSQTPSNKVTEKGKYVELRCDPISGHTALYWYRQSLGQGPEFLIYFQGTGAADDSGLPNDRFFAVRPEGSVSTLKIQRTERGDSAVYLCASSLTLTGKPLHFGNGTRLTVT.